This TCR beta chain was captured in a study of post-analysis software for immune sequencing data. Built from TCR beta cDNA, the libraries had unique molecular identifiers in them. TCRdb used MiXCR to reprocess the PCR reads, holding one entry per CDR3 protein. The sample has roughly 150,000 distinct CDR3 sequences, roughly 34% seen once; the top ten hold 28%. There are 15 residues in the CDR3. Trimming took 0 bases from V and 4 from J; bases not matched to a gene: 5. Per the germline V gene, CDR1 is SGHDT and CDR2 is YYEEEE. This sequence was found in a girl under 18 with multiple sclerosis. The V and J genes are TRBV5-6 and TRBJ2-3, with 7 bases aligning to TRBD2. The source was blood, collected after autologous hematopoietic stem cell transplantation. The CDR3 bases are TGTGCCAGCAGCTTGGCTGGACTAGAGGCAGATACGCAGTATTTT. Protein: CASSLAGLEADTQYF.